This T cell receptor beta chain derives from a study of cytomegalovirus exposure and HLA in healthy donors. Regarding the study as a whole: A later analysis found first-cohort TCR clusters tended to co-occur in the roughly 120 validation repertoires.

Separate from the roughly 730-subject first cohort, the roughly 120-subject validation cohort was the one that the donors belonged to. Of note for this clone: The antigen is not known.

Data came from immunoSEQ multiplex PCR; TCRdb stores just in-frame clones and leaves some out. Altogether about 160,000 clones are present, less than 90% being singletons, with the ten largest covering more than 8.5%. Germline lookup yields CDR1 SEHNR and CDR2 FQNEAQ (reference sequence). The V gene end was trimmed by 5 bases and the J gene end by 10 bases; junction bases not matched to a gene: 6. The CDR3 length is 13 residues. This sequence was found in a man younger than 40 in good health and CMV-seropositive. The sequencing input was PBMCs. The chain links TRBV7-9 to TRBJ1-1; 11 bases match TRBD1. CDR3 residues: CASSHGQGAVAFF. The CDR3 DNA reads TGTGCCAGCAGCCACGGACAGGGGGCTGTAGCTTTCTTT.